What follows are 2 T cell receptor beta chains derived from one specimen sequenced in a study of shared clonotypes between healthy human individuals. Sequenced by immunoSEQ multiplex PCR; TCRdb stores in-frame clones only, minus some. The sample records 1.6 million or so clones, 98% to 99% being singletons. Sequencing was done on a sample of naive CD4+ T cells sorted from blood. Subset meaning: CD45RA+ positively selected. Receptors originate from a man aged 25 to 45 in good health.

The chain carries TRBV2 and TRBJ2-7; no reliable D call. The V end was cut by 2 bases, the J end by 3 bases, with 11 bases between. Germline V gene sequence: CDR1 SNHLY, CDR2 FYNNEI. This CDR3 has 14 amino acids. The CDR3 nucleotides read TGTGCCAGCAGTGAAAATACAGATTACTACGAGCAGTACTTC. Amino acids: CASSENTDYYEQYF. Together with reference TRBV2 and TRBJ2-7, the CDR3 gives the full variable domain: EPEVTQTPSHQVTQMGQEVILRCVPISNHLYFYWYRQILGQKVEFLVSFYNNEISEKSEIFDDQFSVERPDGSNFTLKIRSTKLEDSAMYFCASSENTDYYEQYFGPGTRLTVT.

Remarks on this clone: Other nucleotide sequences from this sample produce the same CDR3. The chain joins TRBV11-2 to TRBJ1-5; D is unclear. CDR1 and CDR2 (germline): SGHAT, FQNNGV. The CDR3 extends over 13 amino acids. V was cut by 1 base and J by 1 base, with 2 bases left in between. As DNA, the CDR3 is TGTGCCAGCAGCTTAGGAAGCAATCAGCCCCAGCATTTT. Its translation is CASSLGSNQPQHF.